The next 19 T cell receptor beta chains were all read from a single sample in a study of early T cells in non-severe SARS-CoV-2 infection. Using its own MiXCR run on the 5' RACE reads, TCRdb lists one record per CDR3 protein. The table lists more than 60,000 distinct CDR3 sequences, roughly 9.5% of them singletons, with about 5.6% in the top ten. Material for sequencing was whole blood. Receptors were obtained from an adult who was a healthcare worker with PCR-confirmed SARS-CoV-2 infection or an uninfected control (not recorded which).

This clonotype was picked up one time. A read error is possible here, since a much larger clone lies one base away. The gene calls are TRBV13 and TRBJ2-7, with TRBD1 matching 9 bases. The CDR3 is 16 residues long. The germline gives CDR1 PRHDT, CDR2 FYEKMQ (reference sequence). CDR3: CVSSTSRDRASYEQYF. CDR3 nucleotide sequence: TGTGTCAGCAGCACTTCGCGGGACAGGGCCTCCTACGAGCAGTACTTC.

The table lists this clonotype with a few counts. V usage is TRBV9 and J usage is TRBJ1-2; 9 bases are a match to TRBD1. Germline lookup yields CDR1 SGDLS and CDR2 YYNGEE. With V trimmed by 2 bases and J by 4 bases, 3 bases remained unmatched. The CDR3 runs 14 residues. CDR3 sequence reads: CASSVTGGGYGYTF. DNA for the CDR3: TGTGCCAGCAGCGTGACAGGGGGTGGCTATGGCTACACCTTC.

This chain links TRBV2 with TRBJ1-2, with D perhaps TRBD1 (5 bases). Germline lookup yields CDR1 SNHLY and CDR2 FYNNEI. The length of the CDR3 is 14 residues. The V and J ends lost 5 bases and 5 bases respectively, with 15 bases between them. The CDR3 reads CASSLFREGYGYTF. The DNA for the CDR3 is TGTGCCAGCAGTCTATTCAGGGAGGGATATGGCTACACCTTC. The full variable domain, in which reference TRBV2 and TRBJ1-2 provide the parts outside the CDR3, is EPEVTQTPSHQVTQMGQEVILRCVPISNHLYFYWYRQILGQKVEFLVSFYNNEISEKSEIFDDQFSVERPDGSNFTLKIRSTKLEDSAMYFCASSLFREGYGYTFGSGTRLTVV.

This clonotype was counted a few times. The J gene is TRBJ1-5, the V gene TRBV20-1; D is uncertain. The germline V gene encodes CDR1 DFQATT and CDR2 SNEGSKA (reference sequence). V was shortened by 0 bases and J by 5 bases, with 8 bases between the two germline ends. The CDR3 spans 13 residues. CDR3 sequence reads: CSARDRIHQPQHF. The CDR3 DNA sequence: TGCAGTGCTAGAGATCGGATTCATCAGCCCCAGCATTTT.

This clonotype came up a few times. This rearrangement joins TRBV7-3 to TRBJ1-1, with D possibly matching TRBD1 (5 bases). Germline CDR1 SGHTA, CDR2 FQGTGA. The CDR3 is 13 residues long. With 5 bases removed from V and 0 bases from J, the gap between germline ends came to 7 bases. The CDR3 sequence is CASSRGMNTEAFF. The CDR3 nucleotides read TGTGCCAGCAGCCGGGGCATGAACACTGAAGCTTTCTTT.

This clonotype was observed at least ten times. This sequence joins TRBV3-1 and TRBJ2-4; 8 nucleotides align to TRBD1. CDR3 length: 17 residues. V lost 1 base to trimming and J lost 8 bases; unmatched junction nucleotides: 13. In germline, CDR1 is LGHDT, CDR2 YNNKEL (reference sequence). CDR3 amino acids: CASSQASVSVRGHIQYF. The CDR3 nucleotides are TGTGCCAGCAGCCAAGCCTCGGTTTCGGTCAGGGGGCACATTCAGTACTTC.

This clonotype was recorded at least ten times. The CDR3 loop reads CSALAAVNTGELFF. CDR3 DNA: TGCAGTGCCCTTGCGGCAGTGAACACCGGGGAGCTGTTTTTT. V and J are TRBV20-1 and TRBJ2-2; the D is unclear. Germline V gene sequence: CDR1 DFQATT, CDR2 SNEGSKA (reference sequence). The CDR3 runs to 14 residues. The ends were cut back, 6 bases at V and 1 base at J, with 12 bases in the middle.

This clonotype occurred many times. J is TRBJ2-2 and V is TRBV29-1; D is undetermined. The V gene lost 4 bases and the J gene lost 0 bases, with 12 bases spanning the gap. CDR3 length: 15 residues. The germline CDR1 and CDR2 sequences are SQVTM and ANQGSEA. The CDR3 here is CSVGKARSNTGELFF. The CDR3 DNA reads TGCAGCGTTGGGAAGGCCAGATCGAACACCGGGGAGCTGTTTTTT.

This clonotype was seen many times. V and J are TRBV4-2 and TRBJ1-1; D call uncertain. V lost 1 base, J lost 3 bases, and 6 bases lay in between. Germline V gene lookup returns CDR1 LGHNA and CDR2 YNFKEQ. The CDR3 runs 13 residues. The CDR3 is CASSQVAYTEAFF. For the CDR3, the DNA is TGTGCCAGCAGCCAAGTGGCCTACACTGAAGCTTTCTTT.

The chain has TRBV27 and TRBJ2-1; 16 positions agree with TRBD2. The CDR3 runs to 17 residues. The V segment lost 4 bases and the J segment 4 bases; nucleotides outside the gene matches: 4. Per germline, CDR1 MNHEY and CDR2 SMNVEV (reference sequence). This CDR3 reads CASSSGLAGGPYNEQFF. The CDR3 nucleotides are TGTGCCAGCAGTTCGGGACTAGCGGGGGGGCCTTACAATGAGCAGTTCTTC.

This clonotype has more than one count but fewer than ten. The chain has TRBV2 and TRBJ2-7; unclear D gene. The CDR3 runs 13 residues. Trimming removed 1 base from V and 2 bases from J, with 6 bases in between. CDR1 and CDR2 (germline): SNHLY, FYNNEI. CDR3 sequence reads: CASSEGAAYEQYF. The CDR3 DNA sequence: TGTGCCAGCAGTGAAGGGGCGGCCTACGAGCAGTACTTC.

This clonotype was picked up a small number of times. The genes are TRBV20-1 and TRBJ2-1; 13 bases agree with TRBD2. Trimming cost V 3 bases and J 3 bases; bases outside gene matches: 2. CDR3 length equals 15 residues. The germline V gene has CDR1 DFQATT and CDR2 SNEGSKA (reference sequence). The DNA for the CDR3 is TGCAGTGCTAGTAGGACTAGCGGGGGCTACAATGAGCAGTTCTTC. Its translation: CSASRTSGGYNEQFF.

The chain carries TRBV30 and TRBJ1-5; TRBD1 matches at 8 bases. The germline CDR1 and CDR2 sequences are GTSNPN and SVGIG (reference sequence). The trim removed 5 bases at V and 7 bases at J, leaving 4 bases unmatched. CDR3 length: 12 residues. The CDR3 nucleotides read TGTGCCTGGGACAGACAGGGGCAGCCCCAGCATTTT. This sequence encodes CAWDRQGQPQHF. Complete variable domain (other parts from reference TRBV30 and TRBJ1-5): SQTIHQWPATLVQPVGSPLSLECTVEGTSNPNLYWYRQAAGRGLQLLFYSVGIGQISSEVPQNLSASRPQDRQFILSSKKLLLSDSGFYLCAWDRQGQPQHFGDGTRLSIL.

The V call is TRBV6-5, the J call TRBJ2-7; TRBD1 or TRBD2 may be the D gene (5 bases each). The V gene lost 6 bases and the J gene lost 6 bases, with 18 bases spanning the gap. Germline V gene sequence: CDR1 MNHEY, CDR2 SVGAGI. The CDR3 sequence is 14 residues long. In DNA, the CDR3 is TGTGCCAGCAGCTCAGGGACCGGAGTATCCGAGCAGTACTTC. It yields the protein CASSSGTGVSEQYF.

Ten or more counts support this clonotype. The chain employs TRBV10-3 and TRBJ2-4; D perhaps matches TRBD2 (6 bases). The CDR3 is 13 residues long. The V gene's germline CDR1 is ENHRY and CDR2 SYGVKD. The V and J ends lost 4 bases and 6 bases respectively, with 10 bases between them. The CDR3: CAISVAALNIQYF. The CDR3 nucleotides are TGTGCCATCAGTGTAGCGGCTCTAAACATTCAGTACTTC.

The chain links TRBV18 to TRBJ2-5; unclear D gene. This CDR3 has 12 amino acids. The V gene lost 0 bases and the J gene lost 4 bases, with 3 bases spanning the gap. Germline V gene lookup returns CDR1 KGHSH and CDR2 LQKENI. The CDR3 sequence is CASSPPGETQYF. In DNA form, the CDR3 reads TGTGCCAGCTCACCACCAGGAGAGACCCAGTACTTC.

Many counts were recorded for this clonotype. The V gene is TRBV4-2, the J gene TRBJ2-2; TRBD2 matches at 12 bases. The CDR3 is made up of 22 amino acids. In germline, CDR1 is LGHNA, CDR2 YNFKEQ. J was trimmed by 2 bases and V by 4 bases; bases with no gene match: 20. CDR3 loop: CASSLQGIPPGLAGINTGELFF. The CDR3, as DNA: TGTGCCAGCAGCCTCCAAGGCATCCCCCCCGGACTAGCGGGGATTAACACCGGGGAGCTGTTTTTT.

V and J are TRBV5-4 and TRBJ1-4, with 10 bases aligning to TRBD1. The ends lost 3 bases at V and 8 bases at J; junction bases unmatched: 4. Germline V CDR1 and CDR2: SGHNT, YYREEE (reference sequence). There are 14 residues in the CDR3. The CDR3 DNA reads TGTGCCAGCAGCTCTGGGACAGGGGACGAAAAACTGTTTTTT. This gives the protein CASSSGTGDEKLFF.

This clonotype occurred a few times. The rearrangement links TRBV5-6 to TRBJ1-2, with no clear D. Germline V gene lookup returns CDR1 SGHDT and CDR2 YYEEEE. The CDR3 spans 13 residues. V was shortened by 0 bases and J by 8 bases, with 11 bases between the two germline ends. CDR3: CASSLVLQSGYTF. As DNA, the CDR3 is TGTGCCAGCAGCTTGGTTCTCCAGTCCGGCTACACCTTC.